These 24 T cell receptor beta chains were sequenced from one sample in a study of cytomegalovirus exposure and HLA in healthy donors. PCR involved 60 Vbeta and 13 Jbeta primers. Method: immunoSEQ multiplex PCR; TCRdb's copy keeps in-frame clones and lacks some. Of around 260,000 clones detected, 80% appear once; the ten largest clones hold more than 0.3%. The sequencing sample was made of PBMCs. All receptors come from a girl aged 2-10 years in good health and CMV-seronegative.

CDR3 DNA sequence: TGTGCCAGCAGTTACGAGGTCCTAACCTACGAGCAGTACTTC. Its protein is CASSYEVLTYEQYF. The rearrangement uses TRBV6-6 and TRBJ2-7; D is ambiguous. Trimming took off 2 bases at V and 2 bases at J, with 10 bases between the two ends. The CDR3 length is 14 residues. CDR1 MNHNY and CDR2 SVGAGI come from the germline V gene (reference sequence).

V is TRBV28 and J is TRBJ2-1; 7 bases match TRBD1. This CDR3 has 15 residues. V lost 5 bases and J lost 1; bases outside the gene matches: 5. Germline-derived CDR1 and CDR2 are MDHEN and SYDVKM. Here the CDR3 DNA reads TGTGCCAGCAGTCCCAGACAGGGATCCTACAATGAGCAGTTCTTC. It yields the protein CASSPRQGSYNEQFF.

The V gene is TRBV6-5, the J gene TRBJ2-7, with 9 bases identical to TRBD1. The V gene's germline CDR1 is MNHEY and CDR2 SVGAGI. The CDR3 totals 15 residues. J was trimmed by 2 bases and V by 5 bases; bases with no gene match: 7. For the CDR3, the DNA is TGTGCCAGCAGTAGCCGGGACAGGGTAACCTACGAGCAGTACTTC. This encodes CASSSRDRVTYEQYF.

The chain has TRBV13 and TRBJ1-1; D might be TRBD1 (6 bases). Germline V gene sequence: CDR1 PRHDT, CDR2 FYEKMQ (reference sequence). The CDR3 totals 15 residues. V was clipped by 1 base and J by 3 bases, with 12 bases between them. The DNA for the CDR3 is TGTGCCAGCAGCTTAGATCCAGGGGTACACACTGAAGCTTTCTTT. Protein: CASSLDPGVHTEAFF.

This clone was detected only a few times. The chain uses TRBV28 and TRBJ2-7, with 11 positions matching TRBD1. This CDR3 comprises 14 residues. In germline, CDR1 is MDHEN, CDR2 SYDVKM. Trimming cost V 6 bases and J 1 base; bases outside gene matches: 2. CDR3 nucleotides: TGTGCCAGCAGGGACAGGGGGCAATCCTACGAGCAGTACTTC. It codes for CASRDRGQSYEQYF.

This chain joins TRBV6-1 and TRBJ2-7, with TRBD1 as a possible D gene (6 bases). Trimming stripped 3 bases from V and 7 bases from J, with 13 bases between. CDR3 length: 13 residues. The germline CDR1 and CDR2 sequences are MNHNS and SASEGT. The CDR3 region has the DNA TGTGCCAGCAGTGATTTACAGGGCCGGGAGCAGTACTTC. Protein sequence: CASSDLQGREQYF.

The chain is built from TRBV7-8 and TRBJ2-7; 11 nucleotides match TRBD2. Germline V gene sequence: CDR1 SGHVS, CDR2 FQNEAQ. The CDR3 is 17 amino acids. J lost 7 bases, V lost 0 bases, and 11 bases had no gene match. CDR3 DNA: TGTGCCAGCAGCTTAGCCCGAGCTAGCGGGAGGCCCCGTGAGCAGTACTTC. Translated, it gives CASSLARASGRPREQYF.

The chain carries TRBV7-9 and TRBJ1-1; 8 bases match TRBD1. This CDR3 region has 17 residues. V was pared by 3 bases and J by 2 bases, with 11 bases of the junction left unmatched. CDR1 is SEHNR, CDR2 FQNEAQ, per germline (reference sequence). CDR3 sequence reads: CASSFTTGDYLNTEAFF. The CDR3 DNA sequence: TGTGCCAGCAGCTTTACGACAGGGGATTATTTAAACACTGAAGCTTTCTTT. Using reference TRBV7-9 and TRBJ1-1 for the parts outside the CDR3, the full variable domain is DTGVSQNPRHKITKRGQNVTFRCDPISEHNRLYWYRQTLGQGPEFLTYFQNEAQLEKSRLLSDRFSAERPKGSFSTLEIQRTEQGDSAMYLCASSFTTGDYLNTEAFFGQGTRLTVV.

The chain links TRBV12-1 to TRBJ1-1; TRBD1 was called by the table and not checked on the DNA. TRBV12-1 is classified as a pseudogene. The CDR3 is made up of 16 amino acids. In DNA, the CDR3 is TGTGCCAGCAGCTTGCACGAGGACAGGCTGAACACTGAAGCTTTCTTT. Protein: CASSLHEDRLNTEAFF.

This clone was detected a few times. This sequence joins TRBV11-2 and TRBJ1-2; a possible D gene is TRBD1 (5 bases). The CDR3 extends over 12 amino acids. V gave up 5 bases and J gave up 7 bases, with 11 bases separating them. CDR1 is SGHAT and CDR2 is FQNNGV in the germline V gene. The CDR3: CASSPGGGGYTF. The CDR3 region has the DNA TGTGCCAGCAGCCCCGGGGGTGGTGGCTACACCTTC.

V and J are TRBV28 and TRBJ1-2; 8 bases map to TRBD1. The V and J ends lost 6 bases and 0 bases, in that order; junction bases with no gene match: 6. CDR1 is MDHEN and CDR2 is SYDVKM in the germline V gene. CDR3 size: 15 residues. CDR3 DNA: TGTGCCAGCAGCCCAGGGGGCCAAGCTAACTATGGCTACACCTTC. Protein: CASSPGGQANYGYTF.

The chain has TRBV4-1 and TRBJ1-6; D uncertain. Germline V lookup: CDR1 MGHRA, CDR2 YSYEKL. The CDR3 loop spans 14 amino acids. With 2 bases removed from V and 8 bases from J, the gap between germline ends came to 10 bases. CDR3 loop: CASSQRPGHSPLHF. The CDR3 nucleotides read TGCGCCAGCAGCCAACGTCCAGGCCATTCACCCCTCCACTTT.

The rearrangement joins TRBV5-1 to TRBJ2-7, with D perhaps matching TRBD2 (5 bases). Per the germline V gene, CDR1 is SGHRS and CDR2 is YFSETQ. This CDR3 is 14 amino acids long. V shed 1 base and J shed 1 base, with 9 bases lying between them. The CDR3 region is CASSLTGESYEQYF. The CDR3 DNA reads as TGCGCCAGCAGCTTGACCGGGGAATCCTACGAGCAGTACTTC. The full variable domain, in which reference TRBV5-1 and TRBJ2-7 provide the parts outside the CDR3, is KAGVTQTPRYLIKTRGQQVTLSCSPISGHRSVSWYQQTPGQGLQFLFEYFSETQRNKGNFPGRFSGRQFSNSRSEMNVSTLELGDSALYLCASSLTGESYEQYFGPGTRLTVT.

The chain recombines TRBV7-9 with TRBJ1-4; TRBD1 agrees at 8 bases. Trimming cost V 7 bases and J 7 bases; bases outside gene matches: 5. CDR1 is SEHNR, CDR2 FQNEAQ, per germline (reference sequence). This CDR3 is built from 13 residues. DNA for the CDR3: TGTGCCAGCAAACAGGGGGGTGGTGAAAAACTGTTTTTT. As protein: CASKQGGGEKLFF.

The genes are TRBV10-3 and TRBJ1-1; the D gene is possibly TRBD1 (6 bases). The CDR3 length is 14 residues. Germline V gives CDR1 ENHRY, CDR2 SYGVKD. The germline V and J ends were trimmed by 6 bases and 8 bases, with 19 bases remaining between them. DNA of the CDR3: TGTGCCATCAGCGGGGACACCCCTCCTACCGAAGCTTTCTTT. Its translation: CAISGDTPPTEAFF.

V and J are TRBV27 and TRBJ2-5; D gene unclear. V was trimmed by 1 base and J by 1 base, leaving 13 bases between them. In germline, CDR1 is MNHEY, CDR2 SMNVEV (reference sequence). This CDR3 has 16 residues. The CDR3 is CASSLYPWRPQETQYF. The DNA of the CDR3 is TGTGCCAGCAGTTTATATCCGTGGCGGCCCCAAGAGACCCAGTACTTC.

The chain uses TRBV6-1 and TRBJ2-1; 8 positions match TRBD2. Germline-derived CDR1 and CDR2 are MNHNS and SASEGT. The junction had 10 bases not matched to a gene; V was cut back by 2 bases and J by 16 bases. CDR3 length: 13 residues. In DNA form, the CDR3 reads TGTGCCAGCAGTGAATCTACAGGGACTAGGCATTTCTTC. This sequence encodes CASSESTGTRHFF.

The chain has TRBV5-1 and TRBJ1-2; 9 positions match TRBD1. The CDR3 totals 16 residues. Germline V lookup: CDR1 SGHRS, CDR2 YFSETQ. After removal of 3 bases from V and 4 bases from J, the junction contained 10 bases not matched to a gene. The CDR3 coding sequence is TGCGCCAGCAGCTCTACAGGGGGCCCGAGCCTCTATGGCTACACCTTC. The encoded protein is CASSSTGGPSLYGYTF.

This clone was observed a handful of times. The rearrangement uses TRBV9 and TRBJ2-1; 7 bases align to TRBD1. Looked up from germline, CDR1 is SGDLS and CDR2 is YYNGEE. The CDR3 is made up of 19 amino acids. Losses at the gene ends were 3 bases for V and 1 base for J; bases not matched to a gene: 16. The CDR3 here is CASSARSGRQGGSYNEQFF. DNA for the CDR3: TGTGCCAGCAGCGCAAGGTCGGGAAGACAGGGTGGATCCTACAATGAGCAGTTCTTC.

The chain carries TRBV7-3 and TRBJ1-1; TRBD1 aligns across 8 bases. Germline CDR1 SGHTA, CDR2 FQGTGA. CDR3 length equals 13 residues. Germline trimming cut 5 bases from V and 3 bases from J; bases unmatched to any gene: 2. CDR3 region: CASSPDRDTEAFF. CDR3 DNA: TGTGCCAGCAGCCCGGACAGGGACACTGAAGCTTTCTTT.

DNA for the CDR3: TGTGCCAGCAGTCCCGAGGGCGGGAGTTACGAGCAGTACTTC. It translates to CASSPEGGSYEQYF. The rearrangement joins TRBV28 to TRBJ2-7; 7 bases are shared with TRBD2. Germline V gene data show CDR1 as MDHEN and CDR2 as SYDVKM. Unmatched junction bases numbered 8, after V lost 5 bases and J lost 4 bases. The CDR3 is 14 residues long.

The chain combines TRBV6-1 with TRBJ2-5; tentatively, D is TRBD2 (7 bases). The CDR3 contains 15 residues. V was pared by 5 bases and J by 5 bases, with 18 bases between. Looked up from germline, CDR1 is MNHNS and CDR2 is SASEGT. CDR3 sequence: CASSRVGGAGETQYF. The CDR3 DNA follows: TGTGCCAGCAGTAGGGTGGGGGGGGCCGGGGAGACCCAGTACTTC.

V and J are TRBV19 and TRBJ2-5, with D perhaps matching TRBD2 (7 bases). The tail of the sequence fits TRBJ2-7 better, so the J call may be wrong. Germline loops: CDR1 LNHDA, CDR2 SQIVND (reference sequence). There are 12 residues in the CDR3. CDR3 amino acids: CATRRGRDEQYF. CDR3 DNA: TGTGCCACTCGGAGGGGGAGGGACGAGCAGTACTTC.

Only one count was recorded for this clone. The chain employs TRBV6-5 and TRBJ2-4, with 7 bases that match TRBD1. Germline V gives CDR1 MNHEY, CDR2 SVGAGI. The junction had 1 base not matched to a gene; V was cut back by 4 bases and J by 1 base. The CDR3 length is 14 residues. CDR3 nucleotides: TGTGCCAGCAGTTTGACAGGGGCCAAAAACATTCAGTACTTC. It is translated as CASSLTGAKNIQYF.